This TCR beta chain was identified during a study of OX40 agonist ivuxolimab in advanced cancers. Regarding the complete study: Ivuxolimab was a fully human IgG2 agonistic monoclonal antibody targeting the costimulatory receptor OX40 (CD134). The monotherapy dose-escalation portion (N of about 47 patients) of the phase I ivuxolimab trial is reported in the paper. Of the roughly 51 patients in dose escalation, about 20 had hepatocellular carcinoma, around 15 had melanoma, 9 had renal cell carcinoma and 9 had head and neck cancer. Prior anti-PD-1, anti-PD-L1 or anti-CTLA-4 therapy was permitted, and less than 45% of dose-escalation patients had received checkpoint inhibitors. The purpose of peripheral TCRbeta sequencing was to test whether ivuxolimab changed TCR sequence diversity and led to clonal T-cell expansion. Intravenous ivuxolimab was administered to patients every 2 weeks at six dose levels: 0.01, 0.1, 0.3, 1.5, 3 and 10 mg/kg. Three dose-escalation patients achieved partial responses, one with hepatocellular carcinoma and two with cutaneous melanoma. The dose-escalation cohort was about 83% male with a mean age of approximately 60 years, ranging from about 20 to 80. Study-wide findings and limitations: In the 0.1-3.0 mg/kg groups, partial responders had among the lowest normalized peripheral clonal expansion, particularly in CD8+ T cells. The antigen specificity of the peripheral T cells that underwent clonal expansion was not determined. After ivuxolimab, more expanded clones were found on average in CD8+ T cells than in CD4+ T cells. Low levels of normalized T-cell clonal expansion were also shown by some nonresponding patients. At doses of 0.1 to 3.0 mg/kg, clonal expansion of both CD4+ and CD8+ T cells in blood was seen between baseline and week 6.

To sequence the TCRbeta CDR3 region, genomic DNA was isolated from the sorted cells. The immunoSEQ Assay was used to sequence the TCRbeta CDR3 regions. This is the immuneACCESS table as TCRdb keeps it, with only in-frame sequences that have V and J called. A part of the clones is gone; compared with another copy, unresolved V genes explain less than half, and the rest is unexplained. This sample comprises over 70,000 clones, under 95% of them detected only once. In total, the top ten clones hold 0.33% of the sample. Patients with autoimmune disease history or receiving systemic immunosuppression were excluded from the trial. In every dose cohort, peripheral blood was drawn for TCR sequencing at baseline, cycle 4 day 1, and cycle 7 day 1. Samples came from an open-label, multicenter, first-in-human phase I dose-escalation trial of ivuxolimab. Adults with locally advanced or metastatic melanoma, renal cell, hepatocellular, or head and neck squamous cell carcinoma were enrolled in the trial. CD4+ and CD8+ T cells were sorted separately from peripheral blood before TCR sequencing.

Between the V and J ends, shortened by 3 bases and 4 bases respectively, the junction contains 3 bases. CDR1 and CDR2 were assigned from the germline V gene as SQVTM and ANQGSEA. The CDR3 spans 11 residues, from the cysteine through the phenylalanine. CDR3 DNA only is kept here, 33 bases in frame from base 1. In its sample, this clone was seen once. Its cognate antigen has yet to be identified. Per-nucleotide qualities are absent, and no much larger clonotype sits a single base away. This clonotype was obtained from an adult with an advanced solid tumor such as melanoma, head and neck, liver or kidney cancer. The sequencing here drew on CD4+ or CD8+ T cells sorted from blood, taken in a trial of the OX40 agonist ivuxolimab. Here the chain combines TRBV29-1 and TRBJ1-4; no D gene is confidently identified. The sequence in DNA is TGCAGCGTTGAGGTTAATGAAAAACTGTTTTTT. This gives the protein CSVEVNEKLFF. Reference TRBV29-1 and TRBJ1-4 genes cover what lies past the CDR3, so the full variable domain is SAVISQKPSRDICQRGTSLTIQCQVDSQVTMMFWYRQQPGQSLTLIATANQGSEATYESGFVIDKFPISRPNLTFSTLTVSNMSPEDSSIYLCSVEVNEKLFFGSGTQLSVL.